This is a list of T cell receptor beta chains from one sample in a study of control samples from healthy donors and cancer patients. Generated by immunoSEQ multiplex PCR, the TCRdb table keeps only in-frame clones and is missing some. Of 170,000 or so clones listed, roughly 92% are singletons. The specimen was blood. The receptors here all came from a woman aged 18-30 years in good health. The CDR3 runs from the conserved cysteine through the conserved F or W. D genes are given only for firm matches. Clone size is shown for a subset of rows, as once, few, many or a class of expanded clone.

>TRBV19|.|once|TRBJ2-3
TGTGCCAGTAGTATTTATAAGGGGACAACAGATACGCAGTATTTT
CASSIYKGTTDTQYF
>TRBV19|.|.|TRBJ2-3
TGTGCCAGTAGTATAGGGAGCACAGATACGCAGTATTTT
CASSIGSTDTQYF
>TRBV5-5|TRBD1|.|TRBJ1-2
TGTGCCAGCAGCTTGAAAAGAGGACAGGGGATCGTCGGCTACACCTTC
CASSLKRGQGIVGYTF
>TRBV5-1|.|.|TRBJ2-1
TGCGCCAGCAGCTTGGCTGGGATCCATGGTCGTGAGCAGTTCTTC
CASSLAGIHGREQFF
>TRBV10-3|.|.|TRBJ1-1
TGTGCCATCAGCCTAGTGGACAGTATGGCGTGGAACACTGAAGCTTTCTTT
CAISLVDSMAWNTEAFF
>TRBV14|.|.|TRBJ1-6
TGTGCCAGCAGCCGTACGGGGCCGAGCTATAATTCACCCCTCCACTTT
CASSRTGPSYNSPLHF
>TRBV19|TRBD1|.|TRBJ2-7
TGTGCCAGTAGTATTATCCGGACAGGGGGTCTCTACGAGCAGTACTTC
CASSIIRTGGLYEQYF
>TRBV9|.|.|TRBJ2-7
TGTGCCAGCAGCGTAGCCGCAAACGACTACGAGCAGTACTTC
CASSVAANDYEQYF
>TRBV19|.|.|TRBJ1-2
TGTGCCAGTAGTAGGCAGGGCGATGGCTACACCTTC
CASSRQGDGYTF
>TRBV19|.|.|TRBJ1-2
TGTGCCAGTACTCAGGGTAACTATGGCTACACCTTC
CASTQGNYGYTF
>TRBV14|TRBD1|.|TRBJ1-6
TGTGCCAGCAGCTACCGAGGACAGGGAGATAATTCACCCCTCCACTTT
CASSYRGQGDNSPLHF
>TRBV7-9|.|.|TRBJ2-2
TGTGCCAGCAGCTTGGGGCGGAACACCGGGGAGCTGTTTTTT
CASSLGRNTGELFF
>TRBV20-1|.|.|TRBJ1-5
TGCAGTGCTAGTCGTTTGACAGTAAGTCAGCCCCAGCATTTT
CSASRLTVSQPQHF
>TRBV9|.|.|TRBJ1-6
TGTGCCAGCAGCTTGGGAGGAGGGAATTCACCCCTCCACTTT
CASSLGGGNSPLHF
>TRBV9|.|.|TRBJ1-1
TGTGCCAGCAGCGTAGGGACAGTCACTGAAGCTTTCTTT
CASSVGTVTEAFF
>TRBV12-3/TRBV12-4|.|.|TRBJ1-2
TGTGCCAGCAGTTTAGGAGGAAGGGAAGGCTACACCTTC
CASSLGGREGYTF
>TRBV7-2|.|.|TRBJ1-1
TGTGCCAGCAGCATCACAGGGACCCCTGAAGCTTTCTTT
CASSITGTPEAFF
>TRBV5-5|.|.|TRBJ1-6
TGTGCCAGCAGCCCAACAGGGTATAATTCACCCCTCCACTTT
CASSPTGYNSPLHF
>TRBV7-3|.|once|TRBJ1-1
TGTGCCAGCAGCTTCGGCGGGAACACTGAAGCTTTCTTT
CASSFGGNTEAFF
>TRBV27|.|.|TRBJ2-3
TGTGCCAGCAGTTCCCGACTACGCACCAGCACAGATACGCAGTATTTT
CASSSRLRTSTDTQYF
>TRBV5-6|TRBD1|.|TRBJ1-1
TGTGCCAGCAGCTACGGGACAGGGCAGACATACACTGAAGCTTTCTTT
CASSYGTGQTYTEAFF
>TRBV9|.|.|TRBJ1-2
TGTGCCAGCAGCGGCCTGGAGGGGGGGGCGCGCGGCTACACCTTC
CASSGLEGGARGYTF
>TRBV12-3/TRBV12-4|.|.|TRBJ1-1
TGTGCCACCCAAATACACAGGAACACTGAAGCTTTCTTT
CATQIHRNTEAFF
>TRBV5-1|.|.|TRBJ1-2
TGCGCCAGCAGCTTGGCCGGGGCAGCGGATGCCTACACCTTC
CASSLAGAADAYTF
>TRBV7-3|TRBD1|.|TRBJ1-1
TGTGCCAGCAGCCTACAGGGGGCGGGCACTGAAGCTTTCTTT
CASSLQGAGTEAFF
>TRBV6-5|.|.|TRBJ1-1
TGTGCCAGCAGTTACCGGTCTACATCGAGGGACACTGAAGCTTTCTTT
CASSYRSTSRDTEAFF
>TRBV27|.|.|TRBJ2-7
TGTGCCAGCAGTCCCCCCTCCTCCTACGAGCAGTACTTC
CASSPPSSYEQYF
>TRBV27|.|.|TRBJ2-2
TGTGCCAGCAGTCCGTACAGGGATTGGGGGGAGCTGTTTTTT
CASSPYRDWGELFF
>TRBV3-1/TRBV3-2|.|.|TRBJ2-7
TGTGCCAGCAGCCAAGCCCATGGGGCTTACGAGCAGTACTTC
CASSQAHGAYEQYF
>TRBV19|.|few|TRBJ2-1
TGTGCCAGTAGTATACAGGGAGGTGAATACAATGAGCAGTTCTTC
CASSIQGGEYNEQFF
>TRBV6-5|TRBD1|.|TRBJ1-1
TGTGCCAGCAGCCGGGACAGGGGTACTGAAGCTTTCTTT
CASSRDRGTEAFF
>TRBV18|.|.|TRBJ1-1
TGTGCCAGCTCAGTCGCAGGATTCAACACTGAAGCTTTCTTT
CASSVAGFNTEAFF
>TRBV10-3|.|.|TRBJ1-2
TGTGCCATCAGGGATTCCTATGGCTACACCTTC
CAIRDSYGYTF
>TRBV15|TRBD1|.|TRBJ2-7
TGTGCCACCAGCAGAACACAGGGGTCTGGTGAGCAGTACTTC
CATSRTQGSGEQYF
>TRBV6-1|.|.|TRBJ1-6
TGTGCCAGCAGTGAATGGGGAGGCCCCGCTGGGTCACCCCTCCACTTT
CASSEWGGPAGSPLHF
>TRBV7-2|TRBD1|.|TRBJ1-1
TGTGCCAGCAGCCTGAGGCACCTTATCGGGACAGGGGATGAGGGAGCTTTCTTT
CASSLRHLIGTGDEGAFF
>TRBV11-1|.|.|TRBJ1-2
TGTGCCAGCAGCCCCAGGGCGGCTGGGGGCTACACCTTC
CASSPRAAGGYTF
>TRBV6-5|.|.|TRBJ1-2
TGTGCCAGCAGCTACGACCTTAACTATGGCTACACCTTC
CASSYDLNYGYTF
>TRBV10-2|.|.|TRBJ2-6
TGCGCCAGCAGTCCCTCCGGGGGCTATGGGGCCAACGTCCTGACTTTC
CASSPSGGYGANVLTF
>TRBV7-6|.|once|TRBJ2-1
TGTGCCAGCAGCTTCAGGGTGTGGAATGAGCAGTTCTTC
CASSFRVWNEQFF
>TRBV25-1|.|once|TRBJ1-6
TGTGCCAGCAGTGAGTTTGGCCGGACTTCACCCCTCCACTTT
CASSEFGRTSPLHF
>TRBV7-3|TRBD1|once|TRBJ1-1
TGTGCCAGCAGCTTAACTCAAGGGGGCAGTAAGGCTTTCTTT
CASSLTQGGSKAFF
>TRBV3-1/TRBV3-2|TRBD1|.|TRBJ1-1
TGTGCCAGCAGCCGCGGGGACAGGGGTCTGAACACTGAAGCTTTCTTT
CASSRGDRGLNTEAFF
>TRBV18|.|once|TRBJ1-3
TGTGCCAGCTCACCACTCAGCGGGGCTGGAAACACCATATATTTT
CASSPLSGAGNTIYF
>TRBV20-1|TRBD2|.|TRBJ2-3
TGCAGTGCTAGTACTAGCGGGACCACAGATACGCAGTATTTT
CSASTSGTTDTQYF
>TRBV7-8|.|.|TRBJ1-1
TGTGCCAGCAGCCCCGCTGGAAGCTTCAACACTGAAGCTTTCTTT
CASSPAGSFNTEAFF
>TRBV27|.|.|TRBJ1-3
TGTGCCAGCAGTCTAAAACCATCCGGAAACACCATATATTTT
CASSLKPSGNTIYF
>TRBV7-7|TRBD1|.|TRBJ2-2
TGTGCTAGCAGCCCGGGACAGGGAGGCGGGGAGCTGTTTTTT
CASSPGQGGGELFF
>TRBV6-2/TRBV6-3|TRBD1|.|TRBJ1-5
TGTGCCAGCAGTCTTACAGGGGGCGCAAGACAGCCCCAGCATTTT
CASSLTGGARQPQHF